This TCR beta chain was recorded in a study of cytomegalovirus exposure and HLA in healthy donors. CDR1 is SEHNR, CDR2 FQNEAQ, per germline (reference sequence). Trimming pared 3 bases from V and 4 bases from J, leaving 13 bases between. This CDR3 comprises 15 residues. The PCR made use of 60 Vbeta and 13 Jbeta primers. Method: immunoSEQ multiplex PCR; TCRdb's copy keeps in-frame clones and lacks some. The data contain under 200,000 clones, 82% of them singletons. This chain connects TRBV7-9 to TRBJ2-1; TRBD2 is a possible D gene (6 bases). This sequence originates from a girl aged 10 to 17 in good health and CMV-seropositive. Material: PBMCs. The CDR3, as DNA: TGTGCCAGCAGCTTCGTTAGCGGAGAGTACAATGAGCAGTTCTTC. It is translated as CASSFVSGEYNEQFF.